This T cell receptor beta chain was profiled in a study of T cell changes during pregnancy in multiple sclerosis. The CDR3 contains 14 residues. After removal of 3 bases from V and 1 base from J, the junction contained 3 bases not matched to a gene. Germline CDR1 reads LNHDA; CDR2 reads SQIVND (reference sequence). Clones were sequenced by immunoSEQ multiplex PCR, and TCRdb holds only the in-frame ones, with some missing. The sample lists about 62,000 clones; approximately 93% were seen once. To note about this clone: The same CDR3 is also encoded by other DNA sequences in this sample.

The chain recombines TRBV19 with TRBJ2-7, with TRBD2 matching over 7 bases. The receptor comes from a female donor with multiple sclerosis, enrolled in a pregnancy study. Source: CD8+ T cells from peripheral blood mononuclear cells, taken in the second trimester of pregnancy. The DNA for the CDR3 is TGTGCCAGTAGTATGGCGGGAGTGTCCTACGAGCAGTACTTC. Translation: CASSMAGVSYEQYF.